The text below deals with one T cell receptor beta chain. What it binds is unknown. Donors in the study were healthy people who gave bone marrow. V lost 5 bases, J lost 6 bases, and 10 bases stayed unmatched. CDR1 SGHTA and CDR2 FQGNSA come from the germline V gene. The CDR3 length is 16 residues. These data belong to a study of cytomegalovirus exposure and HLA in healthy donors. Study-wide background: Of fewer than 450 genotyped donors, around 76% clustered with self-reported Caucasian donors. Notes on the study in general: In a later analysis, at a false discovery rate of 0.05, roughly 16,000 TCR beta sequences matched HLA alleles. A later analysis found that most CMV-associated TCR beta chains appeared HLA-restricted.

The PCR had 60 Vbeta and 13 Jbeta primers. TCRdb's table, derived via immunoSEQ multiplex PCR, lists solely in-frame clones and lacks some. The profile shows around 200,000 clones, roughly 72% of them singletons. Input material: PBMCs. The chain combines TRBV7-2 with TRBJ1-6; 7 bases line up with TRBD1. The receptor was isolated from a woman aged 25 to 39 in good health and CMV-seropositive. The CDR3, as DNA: TGTGCCAGCAGCCCCGCGACGGGACAGAGTAATTCACCCCTCCACTTT. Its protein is CASSPATGQSNSPLHF.